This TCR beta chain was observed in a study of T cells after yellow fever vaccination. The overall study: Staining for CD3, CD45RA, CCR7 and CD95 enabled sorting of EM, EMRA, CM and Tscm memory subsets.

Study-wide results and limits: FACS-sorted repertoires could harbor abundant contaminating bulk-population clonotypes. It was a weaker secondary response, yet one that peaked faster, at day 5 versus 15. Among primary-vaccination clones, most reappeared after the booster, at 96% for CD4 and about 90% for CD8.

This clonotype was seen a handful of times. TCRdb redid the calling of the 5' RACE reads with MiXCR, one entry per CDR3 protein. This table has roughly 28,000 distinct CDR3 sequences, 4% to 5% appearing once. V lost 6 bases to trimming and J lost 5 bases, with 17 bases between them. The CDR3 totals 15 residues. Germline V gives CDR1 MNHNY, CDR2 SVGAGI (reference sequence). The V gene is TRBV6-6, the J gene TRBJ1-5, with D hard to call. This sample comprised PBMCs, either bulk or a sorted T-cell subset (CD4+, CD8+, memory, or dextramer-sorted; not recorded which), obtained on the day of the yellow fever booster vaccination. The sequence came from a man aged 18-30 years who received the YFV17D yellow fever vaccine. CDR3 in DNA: TGTGCCAGCAGGCCCGAGACGGTCACGTATCAGCCCCAGCATTTT. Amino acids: CASRPETVTYQPQHF.